This entry is about one T cell receptor beta chain. Trimming cost V 0 bases and J 6 bases, with 5 bases left between them. This CDR3 comprises 13 residues. Germline V CDR1 and CDR2: LGHDT, YNNKEL (reference sequence). This record belongs to a study of blood T cell repertoires in COVID-19. About the research overall: Whether acute or convalescent, the COVID-19 samples came from the United States, Italy and Spain.

Original processing methods: It was from reference gene primer amplification that nucleated cell counts were estimated. The assay was immunoSEQ multiplex PCR, and TCRdb's table has in-frame clones only and misses some. For V, J and clone size, that table is used; D and trimming come from the DNA. The top ten clones hold around 46% of a sample with approximately 56,000 clones, about 91% of them seen once. The chain combines TRBV3-1 (or the pseudogene TRBV3-2) with TRBJ1-4; no reliable D call. The receptor was derived from an older woman with COVID-19, enrolled during active disease. Sequencing was carried out using peripheral blood. CDR3 loop: CASSQDSDEKLFF. DNA for the CDR3: TGTGCCAGCAGCCAAGATTCCGATGAAAAACTGTTTTTT.